Each of the 18 T cell receptor beta chains below was sequenced from the same sample in a study of T cell changes during pregnancy in multiple sclerosis. Libraries were prepared by immunoSEQ multiplex PCR; TCRdb keeps only in-frame clonotypes and omits some of them. Of roughly 43,000 clones in the sample, approximately 94% were seen once. Material: CD4+ T cells from peripheral blood mononuclear cells, obtained in the third trimester of pregnancy. The receptors shown here come from a female donor with multiple sclerosis, enrolled in a pregnancy study.

V gene TRBV30 combines with J gene TRBJ2-5; D is perhaps TRBD1 (6 bases). The DNA end lines up better with TRBJ2-7; the J call may be wrong. There are 14 residues in the CDR3. Germline V lookup: CDR1 GTSNPN, CDR2 SVGIG (reference sequence). The CDR3 region is CAWTQGFRSYEQYF. Written as DNA, the CDR3 is TGTGCCTGGACACAGGGCTTTCGGTCCTACGAGCAGTACTTC.

CDR3 in DNA: TGTGCCAGTAGGGGGACAGTGAACACTGAAGCTTTCTTT. Protein: CASRGTVNTEAFF. The chain combines TRBV19 with TRBJ1-1; 7 positions agree with TRBD1. This CDR3 has 13 residues. Germline values: CDR1 LNHDA, CDR2 SQIVND (reference sequence). V shed 6 bases and J 0 bases; nucleotides not matched to a gene: 1.

The rearrangement uses TRBV10-3 and TRBJ1-5; a weak D match, TRBD1 (6 bases). The CDR3 has 13 amino acids. The V end was cut by 11 bases, the J end by 9 bases, with 20 bases between. Germline-derived CDR1 and CDR2 are ENHRY and SYGVKD. CDR3 nucleotide sequence: TGTGCCGCTACCAAGGGGGTTAATTGGCCCCAGCATTTT. Its protein is CAATKGVNWPQHF.

The chain couples TRBV7-6 to TRBJ1-5, with TRBD1 identical over 8 bases. CDR3 length: 14 residues. The germline V gene encodes CDR1 SGHVS and CDR2 FNYEAQ. Losses at the gene ends were 5 bases for V and 6 bases for J; bases not matched to a gene: 6. The CDR3: CASSPDRGSQPQHF. CDR3 nucleotide sequence: TGTGCCAGCAGCCCCGACAGGGGAAGTCAGCCCCAGCATTTT.

This CDR3 is CASSIASGRAVITGELFF. The DNA of the CDR3 is TGTGCCAGTAGTATTGCTAGCGGGAGGGCCGTGATAACCGGGGAGCTGTTTTTT. This chain connects TRBV19 to TRBJ2-2; 12 positions match TRBD2. Germline CDR1 and CDR2: LNHDA and SQIVND (reference sequence). The J segment lost 5 bases and the V segment lost 3 bases, leaving 10 bases of the junction unmatched. The CDR3 loop spans 18 amino acids.

V usage is TRBV11-2 and J usage is TRBJ2-1, with 7 bases identical to TRBD2. The CDR3 extends over 17 amino acids. Germline CDR1 and CDR2: SGHAT and FQNNGV. V dropped 4 bases and J dropped 1; count of bases not matched to a gene: 10. CDR3 sequence reads: CASSSTYGAGSYNEQFF. CDR3 coding DNA: TGTGCCAGCAGCTCAACCTATGGAGCGGGGTCCTACAATGAGCAGTTCTTC.

The chain has TRBV5-5 and TRBJ1-6, with 8 bases lining up with TRBD1. Germline CDR1 SGHKS, CDR2 YYEKEE (reference sequence). The junction had 14 bases not matched to a gene; V was cut back by 5 bases and J by 7 bases. The CDR3 is made up of 17 amino acids. The CDR3 loop reads CASSYDRGGLPNSPLHF. The CDR3 DNA sequence: TGTGCCAGCAGTTACGACAGGGGAGGGCTTCCGAATTCACCCCTCCACTTT. The full variable domain, rest sourced from reference TRBV5-5 and TRBJ1-6, is DAGVTQSPTHLIKTRGQQVTLRCSPISGHKSVSWYQQVLGQGPQFIFQYYEKEERGRGNFPDRFSARQFPNYSSELNVNALLLGDSALYLCASSYDRGGLPNSPLHFGNGTRLTVT.

This chain uses TRBV4-2 with TRBJ2-3, with 7 nucleotides matching TRBD1. V was clipped by 4 bases and J by 7 bases; unmatched bases: 11. Germline CDR1 reads LGHNA; CDR2 reads YNFKEQ. This CDR3 is 15 amino acids long. In nucleotides, the CDR3 is TGTGCCAGCAGCCGAACGGTGGGGACAGATCATACGCAGTATTTT. It translates to CASSRTVGTDHTQYF.

The chain employs TRBV28 and TRBJ2-2; TRBD1 agrees at 11 bases. The V gene's germline CDR1 is MDHEN and CDR2 SYDVKM. This CDR3 comprises 17 residues. V was clipped by 6 bases and J by 3 bases; unmatched bases: 9. The CDR3 DNA is TGTGCCAGCAGCCCCTGGACAGGGGGCGATCACACCGGGGAGCTGTTTTTT. It translates to CASSPWTGGDHTGELFF. Full variable domain (outside the CDR3, taken from reference TRBV28 and TRBJ2-2): DVKVTQSSRYLVKRTGEKVFLECVQDMDHENMFWYRQDPGLGLRLIYFSYDVKMKEKGDIPEGYSVSREKKERFSLILESASTNQTSMYLCASSPWTGGDHTGELFFGEGSRLTVL.

This clone was observed once. The chain carries TRBV27 and TRBJ2-2, with D perhaps TRBD2 (6 bases). Germline values: CDR1 MNHEY, CDR2 SMNVEV (reference sequence). The V gene lost 4 bases and the J gene lost 0 bases, with 9 bases spanning the gap. There are 15 residues in the CDR3. CDR3 sequence: CASSSGLSNTGELFF. DNA for the CDR3: TGTGCCAGCAGTTCGGGACTTTCGAACACCGGGGAGCTGTTTTTT.

The V and J genes are TRBV5-1 and TRBJ1-6; the match to TRBD1 covers 7 bases. The CDR3 consists of 14 residues. Germline V gene data show CDR1 as SGHRS and CDR2 as YFSETQ. J lost 7 bases, V lost 5 bases, and 6 bases had no gene match. CDR3 sequence (DNA): TGCGCCAGCAGATCAAGGGACAGCAATTCACCCCTCCACTTT. This encodes CASRSRDSNSPLHF.

The CDR3 is CASSDGPLEKAFF. The CDR3 nucleotides read TGTGCCAGCAGTGATGGCCCCCTAGAGAAAGCTTTCTTT. This sequence joins TRBV2 and TRBJ1-1; D unclear. V lost 3 bases, J lost 9 bases, and 14 bases lay in between. This CDR3 region has 13 residues. CDR1 and CDR2 (germline): SNHLY, FYNNEI.

This chain links TRBV7-2 with TRBJ1-6; no reliable D call. This CDR3 comprises 14 residues. Germline CDR1 is SGHTA and CDR2 is FQGNSA. Trimming shortened V by 5 bases and J by 0 bases, and 5 bases separated the two germline ends. The CDR3 DNA reads as TGTGCCAGCAGCCCGGGCTCCTATAATTCACCCCTCCACTTT. Protein: CASSPGSYNSPLHF.

V usage is TRBV30 and J usage is TRBJ2-2; unclear D gene. CDR3 size: 13 residues. Germline CDR1 GTSNPN, CDR2 SVGIG (reference sequence). V was cut by 3 bases and J by 1 base, with 6 bases left in between. DNA for the CDR3: TGTGCCTGGAGCGCAGAGAACACCGGGGAGCTGTTTTTT. Amino acid sequence: CAWSAENTGELFF. Combining the CDR3 with reference TRBV30 and TRBJ2-2 gives the whole variable domain SQTIHQWPATLVQPVGSPLSLECTVEGTSNPNLYWYRQAAGRGLQLLFYSVGIGQISSEVPQNLSASRPQDRQFILSSKKLLLSDSGFYLCAWSAENTGELFFGEGSRLTVL.

The chain is built from TRBV11-2 and TRBJ2-6, with TRBD1 identical over 7 bases. This CDR3 has 18 residues. With 5 bases clipped from V and 0 bases from J, the junction kept 10 bases outside the gene matches. Germline V lookup: CDR1 SGHAT, CDR2 FQNNGV. The CDR3 bases are TGTGCCAGCAGCCTATGGACAGGTGCCTTCTCTGGGGCCAACGTCCTGACTTTC. This codes for CASSLWTGAFSGANVLTF.

The rearrangement links TRBV18 to TRBJ1-1; TRBD1 is a possible D gene (6 bases). With 1 base removed from V and 3 bases from J, the gap between germline ends came to 9 bases. The CDR3 spans 14 residues. Germline V gene data show CDR1 as KGHSH and CDR2 as LQKENI. CDR3: CASSPLNRDTEAFF. CDR3 coding DNA: TGTGCCAGCTCACCACTGAACAGGGACACTGAAGCTTTCTTT.

The rearrangement joins TRBV15 to TRBJ1-1; TRBD1 agrees at 9 bases. Germline trimming cut 0 bases from V and 4 bases from J; bases unmatched to any gene: 12. The CDR3 covers 18 residues. Germline values: CDR1 LNHNV, CDR2 YYDKDF (reference sequence). DNA of the CDR3: TGTGCCACCAGCAGAGACAAGGGGACAGGGTGGGGGAGCACTGAAGCTTTCTTT. Its protein is CATSRDKGTGWGSTEAFF. Combining the CDR3 with reference TRBV15 and TRBJ1-1 gives the whole variable domain DAMVIQNPRYQVTQFGKPVTLSCSQTLNHNVMYWYQQKSSQAPKLLFHYYDKDFNNEADTPDNFQSRRPNTSFCFLDIRSPGLGDTAMYLCATSRDKGTGWGSTEAFFGQGTRLTVV.

The genes are TRBV5-1 and TRBJ2-5; D is undetermined. CDR3 length: 13 residues. Germline CDR1 is SGHRS and CDR2 is YFSETQ. Trimming cost V 2 bases and J 4 bases, with 9 bases left between them. CDR3 bases: TGCGCCAGCAGCTTTACTTACCGAGAGACCCAGTACTTC. Protein: CASSFTYRETQYF.